This TCR beta chain was recorded in a study of OX40 agonist ivuxolimab in advanced cancers. Regarding the study as a whole: Partial responders at 0.1-3.0 mg/kg showed near-lowest clonal expansion. Certain nonresponders likewise exhibited a low normalized T-cell clonal expansion. At doses 0.1 to 3.0 mg/kg, CD4+ and CD8+ clones expanded.

Germline V gene lookup returns CDR1 MGHDK and CDR2 SYGVNS. Unmatched junction bases numbered 5, after V lost 3 bases and J lost 4 bases. The CDR3 runs to 15 residues. Repertoires were generated with immunoSEQ multiplex PCR, while TCRdb's copy carries only in-frame clones and drops some. Among 45,000 to 55,000 clones listed, approximately 88% were seen once. Remarks on this clone: Antigen specificity is unknown.

The source is an adult with an advanced solid tumor such as melanoma, head and neck, liver or kidney cancer. The chain has TRBV25-1 and TRBJ1-2, with 10 bases matching TRBD1. The specimen comprised CD4+ or CD8+ T cells sorted from blood, sampled in a trial of the OX40 agonist ivuxolimab. In DNA form, the CDR3 reads TGTGCCAGCAGTGACCCGGGACAGGGGCTCTATGGCTACACCTTC. It translates to CASSDPGQGLYGYTF.